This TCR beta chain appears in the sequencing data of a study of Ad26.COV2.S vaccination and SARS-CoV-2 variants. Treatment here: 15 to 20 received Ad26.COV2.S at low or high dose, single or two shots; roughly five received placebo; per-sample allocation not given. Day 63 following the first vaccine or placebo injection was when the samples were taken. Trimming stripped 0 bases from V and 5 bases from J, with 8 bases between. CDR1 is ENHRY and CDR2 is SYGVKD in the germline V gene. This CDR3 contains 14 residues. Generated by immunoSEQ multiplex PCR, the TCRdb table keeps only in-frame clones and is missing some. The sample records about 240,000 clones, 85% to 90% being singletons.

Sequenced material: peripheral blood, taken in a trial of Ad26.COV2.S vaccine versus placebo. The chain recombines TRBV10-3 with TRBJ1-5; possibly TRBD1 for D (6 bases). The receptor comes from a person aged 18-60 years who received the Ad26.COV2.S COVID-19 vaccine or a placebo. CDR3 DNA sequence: TGTGCCATCAGTGAGTCAAGGGGGGATCAGCCCCAGCATTTT. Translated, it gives CAISESRGDQPQHF.